This T cell receptor beta chain was retrieved from a study of early stage breast cancer tumors. Looking at the study overall: Each sample averaged around 9.2-fold read coverage.

From germline, CDR1 is SGHDT and CDR2 YYEEEE. Trimming removed 1 base from V and 6 bases from J; junction bases left unmatched: 7. The CDR3 length is 15 residues. Data came from immunoSEQ multiplex PCR; TCRdb stores just in-frame clones and leaves some out. The repertoire holds roughly 34,000 clones, with about 68% as singletons. Sequencing was done on a sample of blood. This sequence originates from a person aged 55 to 75 with breast cancer. V gene TRBV5-6 combines with J gene TRBJ2-4; 7 bases match TRBD2. The CDR3 reads CASSLFGEGPNIQYF. CDR3 bases: TGTGCCAGCAGCTTGTTTGGGGAGGGGCCAAACATTCAGTACTTC.